This T cell receptor (beta chain) was found in a study of blood T cells in healthy people across ages. Roughly 10 milliliters of peripheral blood were drawn from each donor. Each sample provided at least 5 micrograms of extracted total RNA. Primed by a sample-barcoded 5' primer and a J-beta primer mix, a second PCR proceeded for about 7 to 11 cycles. Every individual sample yielded 2.5 million or more paired-end reads (each containing CDR3). Via MiXCR, TCRdb re-called the 5' RACE reads, giving one row per CDR3 protein. The data show just over 800,000 distinct CDR3 sequences, approximately 59% seen once. A note on this clonotype: Its matching antigen is unknown.

The study's findings and limits: Roughly linear declines in TCR beta diversity per million T cells occurred with age.

The specimen sequenced was blood. This sequence originates from a man aged 30 to 45 in good health.

CDR3 DNA: TGCGCCAGCAGCGGCGAACCGTTCCGGTCCTTATACAATGAGCAGTTCTTC. Translation gives CASSGEPFRSLYNEQFF. This chain connects TRBV5-1 to TRBJ2-1; no clear D. Germline loops: CDR1 SGHRS, CDR2 YFSETQ. This CDR3 contains 17 residues. V was clipped by 4 bases and J by 4 bases, with 21 bases between them.